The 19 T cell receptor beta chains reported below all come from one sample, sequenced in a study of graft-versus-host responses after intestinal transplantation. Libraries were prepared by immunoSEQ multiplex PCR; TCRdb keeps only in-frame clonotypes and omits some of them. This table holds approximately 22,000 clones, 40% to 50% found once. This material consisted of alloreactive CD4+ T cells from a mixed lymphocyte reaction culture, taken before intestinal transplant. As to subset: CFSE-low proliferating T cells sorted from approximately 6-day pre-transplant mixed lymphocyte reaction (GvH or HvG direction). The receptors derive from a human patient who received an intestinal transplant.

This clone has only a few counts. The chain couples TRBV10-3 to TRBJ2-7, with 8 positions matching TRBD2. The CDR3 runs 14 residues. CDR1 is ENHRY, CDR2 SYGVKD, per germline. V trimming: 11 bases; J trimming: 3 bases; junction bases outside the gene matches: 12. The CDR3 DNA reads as TGTGCCGCCAACCCCCGGGGGGGGTTCTACGAGCAGTACTTC. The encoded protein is CAANPRGGFYEQYF.

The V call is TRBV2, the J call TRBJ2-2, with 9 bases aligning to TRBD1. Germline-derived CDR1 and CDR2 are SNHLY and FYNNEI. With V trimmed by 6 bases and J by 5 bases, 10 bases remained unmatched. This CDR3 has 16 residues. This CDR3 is CASRLQGAIRTGELFF. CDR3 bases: TGTGCCAGCAGGTTACAGGGGGCAATTCGTACCGGGGAGCTGTTTTTT.

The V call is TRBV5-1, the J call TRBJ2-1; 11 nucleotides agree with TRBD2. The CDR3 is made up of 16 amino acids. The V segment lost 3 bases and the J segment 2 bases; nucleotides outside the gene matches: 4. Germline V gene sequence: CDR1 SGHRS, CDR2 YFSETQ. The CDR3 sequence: CASSSSGGFPYNEQFF. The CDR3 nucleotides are TGCGCCAGCAGCTCTAGCGGGGGGTTCCCCTACAATGAGCAGTTCTTC.

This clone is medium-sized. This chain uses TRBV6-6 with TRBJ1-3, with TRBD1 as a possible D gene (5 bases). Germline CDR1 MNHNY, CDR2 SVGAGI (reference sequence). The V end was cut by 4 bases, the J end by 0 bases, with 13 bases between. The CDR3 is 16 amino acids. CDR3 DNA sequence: TGTGCCAGCAGTTTCGCCAGACAGACCTCTGGAAACACCATATATTTT. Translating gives CASSFARQTSGNTIYF.

Written as DNA, the CDR3 is TGCGCCAGCAGTCCAACCCCGGGACACCTAGAAAACACCATATATTTT. Residues: CASSPTPGHLENTIYF. V usage is TRBV5-1 and J usage is TRBJ1-3, with D maybe TRBD1 (6 bases). Trimming left V 5 bases short and J 6 bases short, with 21 bases between. The CDR3 has 16 residues. Germline CDR1 reads SGHRS; CDR2 reads YFSETQ.

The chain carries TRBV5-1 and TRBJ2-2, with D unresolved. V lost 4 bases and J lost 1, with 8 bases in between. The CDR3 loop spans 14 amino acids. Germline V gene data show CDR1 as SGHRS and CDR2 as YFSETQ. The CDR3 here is CASSPNGNTGELFF. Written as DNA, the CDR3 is TGCGCCAGCAGCCCAAACGGGAACACCGGGGAGCTGTTTTTT.

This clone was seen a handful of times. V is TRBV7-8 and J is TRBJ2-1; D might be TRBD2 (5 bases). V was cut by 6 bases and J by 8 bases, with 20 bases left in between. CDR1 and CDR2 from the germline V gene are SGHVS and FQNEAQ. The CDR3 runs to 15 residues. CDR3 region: CASRRRGKSADEQFF. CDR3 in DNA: TGTGCCAGCAGGCGTCGAGGGAAGTCTGCGGATGAGCAGTTCTTC. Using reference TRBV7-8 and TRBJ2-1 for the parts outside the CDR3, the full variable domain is GAGVSQSPRYKVAKRGQDVALRCDPISGHVSLFWYQQALGQGPEFLTYFQNEAQLDKSGLPSDRFFAERPEGSVSTLKIQRTQQEDSAVYLCASRRRGKSADEQFFGPGTRLTVL.

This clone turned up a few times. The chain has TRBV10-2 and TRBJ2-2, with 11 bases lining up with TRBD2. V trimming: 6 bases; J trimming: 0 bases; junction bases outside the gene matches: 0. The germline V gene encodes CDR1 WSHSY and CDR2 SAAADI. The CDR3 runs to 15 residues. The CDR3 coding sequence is TGCGCCAGCAGGACTAGCGGGGCGAACACCGGGGAGCTGTTTTTT. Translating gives CASRTSGANTGELFF.

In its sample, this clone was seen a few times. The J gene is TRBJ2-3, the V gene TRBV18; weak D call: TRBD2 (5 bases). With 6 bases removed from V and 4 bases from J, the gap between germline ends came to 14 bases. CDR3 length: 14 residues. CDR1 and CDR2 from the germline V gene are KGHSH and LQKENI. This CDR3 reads CASSPTGGADTQYF. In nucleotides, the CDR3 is TGTGCCAGCTCGCCGACCGGAGGCGCAGATACGCAGTATTTT.

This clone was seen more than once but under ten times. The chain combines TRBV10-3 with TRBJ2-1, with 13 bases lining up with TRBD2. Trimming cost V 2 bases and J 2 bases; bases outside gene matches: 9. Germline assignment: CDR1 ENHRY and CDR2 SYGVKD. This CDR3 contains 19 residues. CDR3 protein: CAISEITSGGAWTYNEQFF. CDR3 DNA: TGTGCCATCAGTGAGATCACTAGCGGGGGGGCCTGGACCTACAATGAGCAGTTCTTC.

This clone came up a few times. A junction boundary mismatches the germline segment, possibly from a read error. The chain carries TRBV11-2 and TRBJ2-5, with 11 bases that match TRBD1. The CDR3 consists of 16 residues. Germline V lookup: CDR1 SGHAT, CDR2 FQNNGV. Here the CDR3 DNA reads TGTGCCAGAAGCTTAGTGGGGGACAGGGGGGGGGAGACCCAGTACTTC. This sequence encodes CARSLVGDRGGETQYF.

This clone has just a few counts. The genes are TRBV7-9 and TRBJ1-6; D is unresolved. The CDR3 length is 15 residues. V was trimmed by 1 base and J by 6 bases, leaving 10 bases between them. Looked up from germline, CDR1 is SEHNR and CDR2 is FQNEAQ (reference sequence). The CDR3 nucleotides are TGTGCCAGCAGCTTAGTAGGCACTAGTAATTCACCCCTCCACTTT. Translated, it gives CASSLVGTSNSPLHF. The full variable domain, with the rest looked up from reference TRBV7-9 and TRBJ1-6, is DTGVSQNPRHKITKRGQNVTFRCDPISEHNRLYWYRQTLGQGPEFLTYFQNEAQLEKSRLLSDRFSAERPKGSFSTLEIQRTEQGDSAMYLCASSLVGTSNSPLHFGNGTRLTVT.

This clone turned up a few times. The CDR3 sequence is CAISESQSYGYTF. DNA for the CDR3: TGTGCCATCAGTGAGTCGCAGTCCTATGGCTACACCTTC. The gene calls are TRBV10-3 and TRBJ1-2; D is uncertain. Trimming took off 0 bases at V and 4 bases at J, with 6 bases between the two ends. Germline V gene data show CDR1 as ENHRY and CDR2 as SYGVKD. This CDR3 is built from 13 residues.

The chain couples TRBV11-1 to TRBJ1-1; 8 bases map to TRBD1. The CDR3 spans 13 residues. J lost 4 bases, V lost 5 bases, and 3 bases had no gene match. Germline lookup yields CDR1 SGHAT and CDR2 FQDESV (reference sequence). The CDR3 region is CASSVTGGTEAFF. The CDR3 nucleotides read TGTGCCAGCAGCGTCACAGGGGGCACTGAAGCTTTCTTT.

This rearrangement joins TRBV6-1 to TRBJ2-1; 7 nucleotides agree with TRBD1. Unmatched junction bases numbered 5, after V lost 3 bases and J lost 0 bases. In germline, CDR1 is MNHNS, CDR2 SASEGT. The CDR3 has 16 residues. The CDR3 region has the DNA TGTGCCAGCAGTGACCCAGGGACAGCCTCCTACAATGAGCAGTTCTTC. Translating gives CASSDPGTASYNEQFF.

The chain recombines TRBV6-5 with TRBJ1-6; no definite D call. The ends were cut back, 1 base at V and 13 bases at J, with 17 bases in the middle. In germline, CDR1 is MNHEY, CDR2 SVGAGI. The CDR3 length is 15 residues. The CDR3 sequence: CASSYWGGRLSPLHF. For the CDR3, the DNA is TGTGCCAGCAGTTACTGGGGAGGACGGCTATCGCCCCTCCACTTT.

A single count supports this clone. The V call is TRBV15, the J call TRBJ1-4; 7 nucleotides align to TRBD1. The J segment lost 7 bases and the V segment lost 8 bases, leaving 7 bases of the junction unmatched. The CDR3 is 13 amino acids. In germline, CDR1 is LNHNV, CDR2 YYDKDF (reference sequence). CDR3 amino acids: CATSGTVPEKLFF. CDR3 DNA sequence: TGTGCCACCTCCGGGACAGTCCCTGAAAAACTGTTTTTT.

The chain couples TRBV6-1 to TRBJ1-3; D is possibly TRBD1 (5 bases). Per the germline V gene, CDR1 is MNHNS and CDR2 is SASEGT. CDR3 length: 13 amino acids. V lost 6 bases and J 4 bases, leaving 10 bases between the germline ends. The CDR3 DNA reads TGTGCCAGCAGCGGAGGGGTGGGAAACACCATATATTTT. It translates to CASSGGVGNTIYF.

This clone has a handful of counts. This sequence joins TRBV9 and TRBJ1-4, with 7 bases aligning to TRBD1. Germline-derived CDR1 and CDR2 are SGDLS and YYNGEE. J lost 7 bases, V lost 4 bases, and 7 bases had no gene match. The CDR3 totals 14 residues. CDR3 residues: CASSPEAGGEKLFF. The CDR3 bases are TGTGCCAGCAGCCCCGAGGCAGGGGGTGAAAAACTGTTTTTT.